Following are 18 T cell receptor beta chains from one sample sequenced in a study of shared clonotypes between healthy human individuals. Assay used: immunoSEQ multiplex PCR; TCRdb lists only in-frame clones, some missing. The table shows a few million clones, with approximately 95% occurring only once. Specimen: naive CD4+ T cells from PBMCs. The subset: CD45RA+ positively selected. The source is a man between 18 and 29 years old in good health. Some clones in this sample may be carry-over from other donors' samples.

This rearrangement joins TRBV6-1 to TRBJ1-4; tentatively, D is TRBD1 (5 bases). Per the germline V gene, CDR1 is MNHNS and CDR2 is SASEGT. The CDR3 is made up of 14 amino acids. V shed 0 bases and J shed 6 bases, with 8 bases lying between them. CDR3 sequence reads: CASSEAMGHEKLFF. DNA of the CDR3: TGTGCCAGCAGTGAAGCTATGGGACATGAAAAACTGTTTTTT.

The chain carries TRBV9 and TRBJ2-7, with 15 bases that match TRBD2. Trimming at V came to 4 bases and at J to 6 bases, leaving 8 bases not matched to a gene. The germline CDR1 and CDR2 sequences are SGDLS and YYNGEE. CDR3 length: 16 amino acids. CDR3 coding DNA: TGTGCCAGCAGCTCAGGACTAGCGGGAGGGCATGGCGAGCAGTACTTC. Amino acid sequence: CASSSGLAGGHGEQYF.

This clone was recorded once. The chain is built from TRBV28 and TRBJ2-7, with D possibly being TRBD2 (5 bases). Trimming stripped 2 bases from V and 4 bases from J, with 12 bases between. The germline gives CDR1 MDHEN, CDR2 SYDVKM. This CDR3 has 14 residues. The CDR3 DNA sequence: TGTGCCAGCAGTTTAGGGTGGGAGCATTACGAGCAGTACTTC. It codes for CASSLGWEHYEQYF.

J is TRBJ2-7 and V is TRBV7-6; D ambiguous. Germline values: CDR1 SGHVS, CDR2 FNYEAQ. The CDR3 contains 13 residues. Trimming took 4 bases from V and 2 from J, leaving 9 bases between them. The CDR3 nucleotides read TGTGCCAGCAGCTCCCGGACCCCCTACGAGCAGTACTTC. Its protein is CASSSRTPYEQYF.

The chain couples TRBV5-1 to TRBJ2-7; the match to TRBD2 covers 8 bases. Trimming removed 2 bases from V and 3 bases from J; junction bases left unmatched: 4. The CDR3 has 14 residues. CDR1 is SGHRS and CDR2 is YFSETQ in the germline V gene. The CDR3 reads CASSFLAGNYEQYF. In nucleotides, the CDR3 is TGCGCCAGCAGCTTCTTAGCGGGGAACTACGAGCAGTACTTC. Supplemented by reference TRBV5-1 and TRBJ2-7, the full variable domain reads KAGVTQTPRYLIKTRGQQVTLSCSPISGHRSVSWYQQTPGQGLQFLFEYFSETQRNKGNFPGRFSGRQFSNSRSEMNVSTLELGDSALYLCASSFLAGNYEQYFGPGTRLTVT.

The chain employs TRBV7-2 and TRBJ1-2, with 8 bases identical to TRBD1. Germline CDR1 reads SGHTA; CDR2 reads FQGNSA. Unmatched junction bases numbered 15, after V lost 1 base and J lost 2 bases. This CDR3 contains 19 residues. This CDR3 is CASSLVFFLGSGGNYGYTF. In nucleotides, the CDR3 is TGTGCCAGCAGCTTAGTGTTTTTTCTCGGGTCAGGGGGCAACTATGGCTACACCTTC.

The chain uses TRBV15 and TRBJ1-5; no clear D. Germline CDR1 and CDR2: LNHNV and YYDKDF (reference sequence). The CDR3 sequence is 14 residues long. Deletions cut 1 base from V and 8 bases from J, with 12 bases between. For the CDR3, the DNA is TGTGCCACCAGCAGAGTGAATTTGGGAAAGCCCCAGCATTTT. Its translation: CATSRVNLGKPQHF.

The sample holds one count of this clone. The CDR3 bases are TGTGCCAGCAGCAGAGACAGGGGCGGGAACACTGAAGCTTTCTTT. It yields the protein CASSRDRGGNTEAFF. This chain uses TRBV4-2 with TRBJ1-1; TRBD1 agrees at 8 bases. Trimming cost V 5 bases and J 1 base; bases outside gene matches: 6. Germline lookup yields CDR1 LGHNA and CDR2 YNFKEQ. The CDR3 is made up of 15 amino acids.

Notes on this clone: This sample also contains other DNA sequences that code for the same CDR3. The chain recombines TRBV29-1 with TRBJ1-1; 7 nucleotides align to TRBD1. With V trimmed by 6 bases and J by 2 bases, 6 bases remained unmatched. The germline V gene encodes CDR1 SQVTM and CDR2 ANQGSEA. This CDR3 region has 13 residues. The CDR3 bases are TGCAGCGTAGAGGGACAGACCAACACTGAAGCTTTCTTT. Its protein is CSVEGQTNTEAFF.

The V gene is TRBV7-2, the J gene TRBJ2-1; the match to TRBD2 covers 8 bases. The V and J ends lost 1 base and 3 bases, in that order; junction bases with no gene match: 11. The CDR3 is made up of 18 amino acids. In germline, CDR1 is SGHTA, CDR2 FQGNSA. CDR3 nucleotide sequence: TGTGCCAGCAGCTTAGTTGGTTTGAGCGGGAGATTCTACAATGAGCAGTTCTTC. It is translated as CASSLVGLSGRFYNEQFF.

This clone came up once. The chain combines TRBV7-3 with TRBJ2-2, with D unresolved. Trimming removed 1 base at V and 10 bases at J, with 10 bases between. Germline CDR1 SGHTA, CDR2 FQGTGA. The CDR3 covers 13 residues. CDR3 nucleotides: TGTGCCAGCAGCTTAAACAATGGATTGGAGCTGTTTTTT. Residues: CASSLNNGLELFF.

The chain employs TRBV5-5 and TRBJ2-7, with D hard to call. Trimming stripped 0 bases from V and 0 bases from J, with 13 bases between. CDR3 length equals 16 residues. The germline CDR1 and CDR2 sequences are SGHKS and YYEKEE (reference sequence). The CDR3 DNA is TGTGCCAGCAGCTTGGGCGGCCAGGTTTTCTCCTACGAGCAGTACTTC. Its translation: CASSLGGQVFSYEQYF.

The genes are TRBV28 and TRBJ1-4; 9 bases agree with TRBD1. Germline V gene data show CDR1 as MDHEN and CDR2 as SYDVKM. Trimming cost V 7 bases and J 7 bases; bases outside gene matches: 16. The CDR3 runs to 17 residues. In nucleotides, the CDR3 is TGTGCCAGCATCCCCGGGACAGGGCTCCGTATGAGTGAAAAACTGTTTTTT. This translates into CASIPGTGLRMSEKLFF.

The gene calls are TRBV11-2 and TRBJ1-1, with TRBD1 matching 7 bases. This CDR3 has 14 residues. Trimming took 5 bases from V and 0 from J; bases not matched to a gene: 3. CDR1 is SGHAT, CDR2 FQNNGV, per germline. CDR3 DNA sequence: TGTGCCAGCAGCCCAGACAGGGTGAACACTGAAGCTTTCTTT. The encoded protein is CASSPDRVNTEAFF.

This chain uses TRBV7-8 with TRBJ2-3; D possibly corresponds to TRBD1 (5 bases). The CDR3 has 12 residues. Germline V gives CDR1 SGHVS, CDR2 FQNEAQ. Between the trimmed V and J ends, which lost 5 bases and 11 bases, there was a span of 14 bases. The CDR3 sequence is CASSPRTSWQYF. Here the CDR3 DNA reads TGTGCCAGCAGCCCACGGACATCCTGGCAGTATTTT.

The sample holds one count of this clone. Different DNA sequences within this sample yield the same CDR3. V gene TRBV5-1 combines with J gene TRBJ2-2; D is unresolved. The V gene's germline CDR1 is SGHRS and CDR2 YFSETQ. CDR3 length equals 12 residues. The V end lost 0 bases, the J end lost 6 bases, and 3 bases lay between the germline ends. The CDR3 DNA sequence: TGCGCCAGCAGCTTGGTACCCGGGGAGCTGTTTTTT. Amino acid sequence: CASSLVPGELFF.

The rearrangement joins TRBV14 to TRBJ2-2; D might be TRBD1 (6 bases). V lost 3 bases, J lost 4 bases, and 15 bases lay in between. This CDR3 is built from 16 residues. Germline V gene data show CDR1 as SGHDN and CDR2 as FVKESK. This CDR3 is CASSHGQLLATGELFF. CDR3 DNA: TGTGCCAGCAGCCATGGACAGCTTTTGGCCACCGGGGAGCTGTTTTTT.

The chain employs TRBV5-1 and TRBJ2-7; TRBD1 aligns across 7 bases. Germline values: CDR1 SGHRS, CDR2 YFSETQ. The CDR3 runs 16 residues. V shed 2 bases and J 6 bases; nucleotides not matched to a gene: 14. DNA for the CDR3: TGCGCCAGCAGCTTCATCTCCGGGACAGTGTCGGGCGAGCAGTACTTC. Its translation: CASSFISGTVSGEQYF.